The entry below describes one T cell receptor beta chain. Its cognate antigen is unknown. V was trimmed by 6 bases and J by 2 bases, leaving 12 bases between them. The CDR3 covers 14 residues. Germline V CDR1 and CDR2: SNHLY, FYNNEI. This sample was taken from a study of T-cell reconstitution after alpha-beta-depleted transplantation in children. Study-wide results and limits: Several hundred rapidly expanded clones from non-depleted graft cells reportedly supplied alpha-beta T cells about two months post-transplant. Some patients' high day-60 TCRbeta diversity was traced to surviving recipient T cells and thymic progenitors.

Unique molecular identifiers were incorporated into the prepared TCRbeta library. A single record per CDR3 protein comes from TCRdb applying MiXCR to the PCR reads. The table records 600,000 or so distinct CDR3 sequences, roughly 23% of them present only once. The chain carries TRBV2 and TRBJ2-3; weak D call: TRBD2 (6 bases). This receptor was obtained from a boy younger than two who had a stem cell transplant for acute myeloid leukemia, so the T cells may come from the graft donor. The sample in question was PBMCs, mostly from graft donor cells, obtained 360 days after TCRalphabeta/CD19-depleted stem cell transplant. CDR3 bases: TGTGCCAGCAGGGGGACTTCTCCCACAGATACGCAGTATTTT. It is translated as CASRGTSPTDTQYF.